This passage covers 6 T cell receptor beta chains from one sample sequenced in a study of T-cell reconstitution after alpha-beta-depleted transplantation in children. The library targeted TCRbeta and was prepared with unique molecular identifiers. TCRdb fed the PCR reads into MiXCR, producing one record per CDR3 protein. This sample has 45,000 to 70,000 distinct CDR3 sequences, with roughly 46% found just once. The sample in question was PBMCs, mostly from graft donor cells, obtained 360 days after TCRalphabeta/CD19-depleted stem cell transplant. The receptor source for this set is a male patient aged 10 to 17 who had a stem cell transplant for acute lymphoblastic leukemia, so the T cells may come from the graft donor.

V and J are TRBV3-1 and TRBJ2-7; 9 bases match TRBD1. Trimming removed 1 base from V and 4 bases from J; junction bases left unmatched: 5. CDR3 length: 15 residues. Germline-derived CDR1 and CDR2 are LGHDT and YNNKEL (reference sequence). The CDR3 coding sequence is TGTGCCAGCAGCCAAGCCGGGACAGGGTTTTACGAGCAGTACTTC. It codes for CASSQAGTGFYEQYF.

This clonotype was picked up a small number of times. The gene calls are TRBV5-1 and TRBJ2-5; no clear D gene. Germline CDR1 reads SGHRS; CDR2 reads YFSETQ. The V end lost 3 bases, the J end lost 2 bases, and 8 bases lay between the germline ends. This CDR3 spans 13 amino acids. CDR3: CASSSQIQETQYF. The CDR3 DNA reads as TGCGCCAGCAGCTCACAAATTCAAGAGACCCAGTACTTC.

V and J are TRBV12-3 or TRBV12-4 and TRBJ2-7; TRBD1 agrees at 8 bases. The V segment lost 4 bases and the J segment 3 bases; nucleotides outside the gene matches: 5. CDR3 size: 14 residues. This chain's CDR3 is CASSSGTGFYEQYF. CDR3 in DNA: TGTGCCAGCAGTTCCGGGACAGGATTCTACGAGCAGTACTTC.

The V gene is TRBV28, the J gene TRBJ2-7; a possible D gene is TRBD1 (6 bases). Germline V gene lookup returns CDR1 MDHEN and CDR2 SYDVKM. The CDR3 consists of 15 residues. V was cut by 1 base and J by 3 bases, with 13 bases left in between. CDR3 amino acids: CASSLFMGANYEQYF. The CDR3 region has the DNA TGTGCCAGCAGTTTATTCATGGGGGCGAACTACGAGCAGTACTTC.

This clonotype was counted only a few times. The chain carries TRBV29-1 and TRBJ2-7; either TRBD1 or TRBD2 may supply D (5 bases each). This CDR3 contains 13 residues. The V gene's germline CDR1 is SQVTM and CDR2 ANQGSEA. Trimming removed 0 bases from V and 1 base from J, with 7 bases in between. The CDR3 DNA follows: TGCAGCGTTGAAGATGGGGGTTCCTACGAGCAGTACTTC. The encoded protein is CSVEDGGSYEQYF.

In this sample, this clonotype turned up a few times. CDR3 in DNA: TGTGCCAGCAGACCAACAGGAGGAGAGACCCAGTACTTC. It codes for CASRPTGGETQYF. V and J are TRBV7-2 and TRBJ2-5; D possibly uses TRBD1 or TRBD2 (5 bases each). Trimming pared 6 bases from V and 4 bases from J, leaving 12 bases between. Germline V gene data show CDR1 as SGHTA and CDR2 as FQGNSA. This CDR3 region has 13 residues. Full variable domain (missing parts from reference TRBV7-2 and TRBJ2-5): GAGVSQSPSNKVTEKGKDVELRCDPISGHTALYWYRQSLGQGLEFLIYFQGNSAPDKSGLPSDRFSAERTGGSVSTLTIQRTQQEDSAVYLCASRPTGGETQYFGPGTRLLVL.